A selection of T cell receptor beta chains follows, all from one sample in a study of T cell responses to AZD1222 COVID-19 vaccine. The table came from immunoSEQ multiplex PCR; TCRdb's copy has only in-frame clones and leaves some out. The data hold 180,000 or so clones, with 92% observed a single time. This material consisted of peripheral blood, taken 28 days after the second AZD1222 dose. The receptor set was obtained from an adult who received the AZD1222 COVID-19 vaccine. Both conserved end residues are part of each CDR3. D genes are given only for firm matches. Some rows have no size entry. The others give once, few or many, or a class for an expanded clone.

>NA|17|TRBV7-3|TRBJ2-3|NA
TGTGCCAGCAGCTTAACAGGTAGCGGAGGCCCCACAGATACGCAGTATTTT
CASSLTGSGGPTDTQYF
>NA|15|TRBV5-4|TRBJ2-6|NA
TGTGCCAGCAGCGTCAACAGGGCCGGGGCCAACGTCCTGACTTTC
CASSVNRAGANVLTF
>NA|14|TRBV19|TRBJ1-2|NA
TGTGCCAGTAGTAGCCCGACAGAAAACTATGGCTACACCTTC
CASSSPTENYGYTF
>NA|18|TRBV3-1/TRBV3-2|TRBJ1-6|NA
TGTGCCAGCAGCCAAGATAGGGGAGGGAGCTCCTATAATTCACCCCTCCACTTT
CASSQDRGGSSYNSPLHF
>NA|12|TRBV7-9|TRBJ2-2|NA
TGTGCCAGCAGCCTTGACACCGGGGAGCTGTTTTTT
CASSLDTGELFF
>NA|13|TRBV6-1|TRBJ1-2|TRBD1
TGTGCCAGCAGTGAAGGGACAGGGGGTGGCTACACCTTC
CASSEGTGGGYTF
>NA|14|TRBV10-2|TRBJ2-1|NA
TGCGCCAGCAGTGCCGTGGGTTCCTACAATGAGCAGTTCTTC
CASSAVGSYNEQFF
>NA|14|TRBV6-5|TRBJ1-3|NA
TGTGCCAGCAGTTACGGGGGTAATGGAAACACCATATATTTT
CASSYGGNGNTIYF
>NA|11|TRBV20-1|TRBJ1-1|NA
TGCAGTGCTAGACGGAACACTGAAGCTTTCTTT
CSARRNTEAFF
>NA|15|TRBV19|TRBJ1-1|TRBD1
TGTGCCAGTAGTACCTCAGGGGGTTCGTTCACTGAAGCTTTCTTT
CASSTSGGSFTEAFF
>NA|13|TRBV3-1/TRBV3-2|TRBJ2-7|NA
TGTGCCAGCAGCCAGGGTTGGGGCTACGAGCAGTACTTC
CASSQGWGYEQYF
>NA|13|TRBV5-4|TRBJ1-2|TRBD1
TGTGCCAGCAGCCCGACAGGGGATCATGGCTACACCTTC
CASSPTGDHGYTF
>NA|12|TRBV11-3|TRBJ1-1|TRBD1
TGTGCCAGCAGTCAGGGGGGCACTGAAGCTTTCTTT
CASSQGGTEAFF
>NA|14|TRBV7-9|TRBJ1-1|NA
TGTGCCAGCAGCACACAGGGCGGGGGCACTGAAGCTTTCTTT
CASSTQGGGTEAFF
>NA|14|TRBV19|TRBJ2-1|NA
TGTGCCAGTAGTAATCCGGGGGAGAAAAATGAGCAGTTCTTC
CASSNPGEKNEQFF
>NA|17|TRBV7-2|TRBJ1-2|NA
TGTGCCAGCAGCCCCCTGGGGGCGCATCCAGCTAACTATGGCTACACCTTC
CASSPLGAHPANYGYTF
>NA|13|TRBV2|TRBJ1-3|NA
TGTGCCAGCAGCGAGGGTCCTGGAAACACCATATATTTT
CASSEGPGNTIYF
>NA|13|TRBV30|TRBJ1-1|NA
TGTGCCTGGGGTGGGACCCTGAACACTGAAGCTTTCTTT
CAWGGTLNTEAFF
>NA|14|TRBV19|TRBJ2-7|NA
TGTGCCAGTAGTACCCTCTCTGGAGACTACGAGCAGTACTTC
CASSTLSGDYEQYF
>NA|15|TRBV6-1|TRBJ1-2|TRBD1
TGTGCCAGCAGTGAACATACAGGGGGCGCCTATGGCTACACCTTC
CASSEHTGGAYGYTF
>once|14|TRBV27|TRBJ1-1|NA
TGTGCCAGCAGCCCAAGCACCAGGAACACTGAAGCTTTCTTT
CASSPSTRNTEAFF
>NA|15|TRBV7-9|TRBJ1-1|TRBD1
TGTGCCAGCAGCTCTCCCGGCCAAGGACAGGGTCAAGCTTTCTTT
CASSSPGQGQGQAFF
>NA|12|TRBV24-1|TRBJ2-5|NA
TGTGCCACCAGTGATTTCGGGGAGACCCAGTACTTC
CATSDFGETQYF
>NA|14|TRBV29-1|TRBJ1-2|NA
TGCAGCGTTCGCCGCCATGAGGGGCAGGACGGCTACACCTTC
CSVRRHEGQDGYTF
>once|12|TRBV7-9|TRBJ1-5|NA
TGTGCCAGCAGCTTGCAGGGCCAGCCCCAGCATTTT
CASSLQGQPQHF
>once|15|TRBV19|TRBJ2-7|TRBD1
TGTGCCAGTAGCGCGGGACAGGGGGCTACCTACGAGCAGTACTTC
CASSAGQGATYEQYF
>NA|10|TRBV21-1|TRBJ1-1|NA
TGTGCCAGCAAAGACACTGAAGCTTTCTTT
CASKDTEAFF
>NA|13|TRBV12-3/TRBV12-4|TRBJ2-5|NA
TGTGCCAGCAGTCTAGGGGTCGGAGAGACCCAGTACTTC
CASSLGVGETQYF
>NA|16|TRBV24-1|TRBJ1-2|NA
TGTGCCACCAGTGATTTGGGCTCCCGAGCTGGCTATGGCTACACCTTC
CATSDLGSRAGYGYTF
>NA|16|TRBV19|TRBJ2-1|TRBD2
TGTGCCAGTAGTGGCCCCGGACTAGCGAAGGACAATGAGCAGTTCTTC
CASSGPGLAKDNEQFF
>NA|13|TRBV3-1/TRBV3-2|TRBJ1-2|NA
TGTGCCAGCAGCCAAGATTTTGGGGAAGGCTACACCTTC
CASSQDFGEGYTF
>NA|15|TRBV28|TRBJ1-6|TRBD1
TGTGCCAGCAGTTTAAGCGACAGGGTAGCTTCACCCCTCCACTTT
CASSLSDRVASPLHF
>NA|14|TRBV9|TRBJ2-7|NA
TGTGCCAGCAGCGTAGAGGGGTTTGGGGACGAGCAGTACTTC
CASSVEGFGDEQYF
>NA|12|TRBV6-5|TRBJ2-1|NA
TGTGCCAGCCAGGGAGGAGACAATGAGCAGTTCTTC
CASQGGDNEQFF
>NA|16|TRBV13|TRBJ1-6|NA
TGTGCCAGCGAGAATGGGGGCAGCTCCTATAATTCACCCCTCCACTTT
CASENGGSSYNSPLHF
>once|10|TRBV20-1|TRBJ1-2|NA
TGCAGTGCTAGTCGGCAGGAGATAACCTTC
CSASRQEITF
>NA|16|TRBV27|TRBJ2-7|TRBD2
TGTGCCAGCAGTTTAGGACTAGCGGGGAGACCCTACGAGCAGTACTTC
CASSLGLAGRPYEQYF
>NA|13|TRBV6-1|TRBJ1-5|NA
TGTGCCAGCAGTGATGACGCAAATCAGCCCCAGCATTTT
CASSDDANQPQHF
>NA|15|TRBV28|TRBJ1-4|NA
TGTGCCAGCAGTTCTACAGGGAAGGGTAATGAAAAACTGTTTTTT
CASSSTGKGNEKLFF